Below, 15 T cell receptor beta chains from the same sample are listed, as sequenced in a study of shared clonotypes between healthy human individuals. Data came from immunoSEQ multiplex PCR; TCRdb stores just in-frame clones and leaves some out. The sample gives about 480,000 clones, about 79% of which show up once; around 12% is in the top ten. Sequenced material: PBMCs. All receptors derive from a woman aged 40 to 55 in good health. Some clones in this sample may be carry-over from other donors' samples.

This rearrangement joins TRBV5-1 to TRBJ1-1; 7 nucleotides line up with TRBD1. J was trimmed by 6 bases and V by 5 bases; bases with no gene match: 10. There are 14 residues in the CDR3. Germline V gene lookup returns CDR1 SGHRS and CDR2 YFSETQ. Here the CDR3 reads CASSYQGGAPEAFF. In DNA, the CDR3 is TGCGCCAGCAGTTATCAGGGGGGAGCCCCTGAAGCTTTCTTT.

With regard to this clone: The same CDR3 is also encoded by other DNA sequences in this sample. CDR3 sequence reads: CASSLDSGTYNEQFF. CDR3 coding DNA: TGCGCCAGCAGCTTGGACAGCGGAACCTACAATGAGCAGTTCTTC. The rearrangement uses TRBV5-1 and TRBJ2-1, with a weak D call TRBD2 (5 bases). Germline V lookup: CDR1 SGHRS, CDR2 YFSETQ. The CDR3 is 15 residues long. Between the trimmed V and J ends, which lost 0 bases and 2 bases, there was a span of 9 bases. The variable domain in full, completed from reference TRBV5-1 and TRBJ2-1, reads KAGVTQTPRYLIKTRGQQVTLSCSPISGHRSVSWYQQTPGQGLQFLFEYFSETQRNKGNFPGRFSGRQFSNSRSEMNVSTLELGDSALYLCASSLDSGTYNEQFFGPGTRLTVL.

J is TRBJ2-7 and V is TRBV23-1; no clear D gene. TRBV23-1 counts as an open reading frame of uncertain function. The V end was cut by 6 bases, the J end by 4 bases, with 10 bases between. The CDR3 has 12 residues. CDR3 in amino acids: CASRGHFYEQYF. In DNA form, the CDR3 reads TGCGCCAGCAGGGGCCACTTTTACGAGCAGTACTTC.

The table lists this clone with a count of one. The V call is TRBV11-2, the J call TRBJ2-1, with D possibly being TRBD2 (5 bases). Trimming took off 1 base at V and 0 bases at J, with 7 bases between the two ends. The CDR3 contains 15 residues. CDR1 and CDR2 (germline): SGHAT, FQNNGV. CDR3 nucleotides: TGTGCCAGCAGCTTAGTAGCGACCTCCTACAATGAGCAGTTCTTC. Its protein product is CASSLVATSYNEQFF.

A single count supports this clone. The V and J genes are TRBV19 and TRBJ2-7, with 9 bases aligning to TRBD1. The CDR3 has 16 amino acids. J was trimmed by 2 bases and V by 7 bases; bases with no gene match: 12. Germline V CDR1 and CDR2: LNHDA, SQIVND (reference sequence). CDR3 sequence (DNA): TGTGCCAGTACCCCTGGCCGGACAGGGGAACCCTACGAGCAGTACTTC. This encodes CASTPGRTGEPYEQYF.

The J gene is TRBJ2-2, the V gene TRBV2; D is unresolved. Trimming removed 6 bases at V and 4 bases at J, with 12 bases between. Per germline, CDR1 SNHLY and CDR2 FYNNEI. CDR3 size: 14 residues. This CDR3 is CASSPGPSTGELFF. In DNA, the CDR3 is TGTGCCAGCAGCCCAGGTCCAAGCACCGGGGAGCTGTTTTTT.

This sequence joins TRBV30 and TRBJ2-3; no clear D gene. The V and J ends lost 3 bases and 2 bases respectively, with 3 bases between them. CDR3 length equals 11 residues. CDR1 is GTSNPN and CDR2 is SVGIG in the germline V gene (reference sequence). This chain's CDR3 is CAWRNTDTQYF. The CDR3 DNA is TGTGCCTGGAGAAACACAGATACGCAGTATTTT.

V usage is TRBV9 and J usage is TRBJ2-3; 13 bases fit TRBD2. The CDR3 length is 16 residues. Per germline, CDR1 SGDLS and CDR2 YYNGEE. Unmatched junction bases numbered 2, after V lost 0 bases and J lost 4 bases. The CDR3 loop is CASSVGGLAGPDTQYF. As DNA, the CDR3 is TGTGCCAGCAGCGTAGGGGGACTAGCGGGACCAGATACGCAGTATTTT.

V gene TRBV19 combines with J gene TRBJ1-1; 8 bases are shared with TRBD1. The CDR3 runs to 15 residues. Germline V gives CDR1 LNHDA, CDR2 SQIVND (reference sequence). The V gene end was trimmed by 5 bases and the J gene end by 3 bases; junction bases not matched to a gene: 8. CDR3 protein: CASSPRQGLYTEAFF. The CDR3 DNA is TGTGCCAGTAGTCCCAGACAGGGGTTGTACACTGAAGCTTTCTTT.

This chain uses TRBV9 with TRBJ2-2; 8 nucleotides agree with TRBD2. CDR3 length equals 16 residues. The trim removed 0 bases at V and 3 bases at J, leaving 4 bases unmatched. The V gene's germline CDR1 is SGDLS and CDR2 YYNGEE. The CDR3 DNA sequence: TGTGCCAGCAGCGTAGGTACTAGCGGATACACCGGGGAGCTGTTTTTT. It is translated as CASSVGTSGYTGELFF.

This sequence joins TRBV27 and TRBJ2-7, with 11 positions matching TRBD2. Trimming removed 3 bases from V and 5 bases from J; junction bases left unmatched: 3. Germline loops: CDR1 MNHEY, CDR2 SMNVEV (reference sequence). This CDR3 spans 14 amino acids. The CDR3 here is CASSFSGRGHEQYF. As DNA, the CDR3 is TGTGCCAGCAGTTTTAGCGGGAGGGGTCACGAGCAGTACTTC.

Turning to this clone: This likely reflects a read error, since a far larger clone is one base away. This chain links TRBV30 with TRBJ1-1; D perhaps matches TRBD1 (5 bases). Germline V gives CDR1 GTSNPN, CDR2 SVGIG (reference sequence). The CDR3 is 17 amino acids. V shed 3 bases and J shed 4 bases, with 24 bases lying between them. CDR3 region: CAWSDSLTSTLGTEAFF. CDR3 bases: TGTGCCTGGAGCGACAGTCTTACCTCAACCTTGGGCACTGAAGCTTTCTTT.

This chain connects TRBV7-9 to TRBJ2-7; TRBD1 aligns across 9 bases. J lost 3 bases, V lost 2 bases, and 5 bases had no gene match. The germline V gene has CDR1 SEHNR and CDR2 FQNEAQ (reference sequence). The CDR3 is 15 residues long. CDR3 nucleotide sequence: TGTGCCAGCAGCTTAATTCCGGGACAGGGCTACGAGCAGTACTTC. Protein product: CASSLIPGQGYEQYF.

Note on this clone: The same CDR3 is also encoded by other DNA sequences in this sample. The rearrangement links TRBV19 to TRBJ2-1, with 10 bases identical to TRBD2. The CDR3 spans 17 residues. Trimming took 3 bases from V and 2 from J; bases not matched to a gene: 7. In germline, CDR1 is LNHDA, CDR2 SQIVND (reference sequence). The CDR3 coding sequence is TGTGCCAGTAGTATTGGCCTAGCGGGAGTGCCCTACAATGAGCAGTTCTTC. Translating gives CASSIGLAGVPYNEQFF.

The chain couples TRBV11-1 to TRBJ1-3; unclear D gene. This CDR3 has 14 amino acids. Trimming cost V 7 bases and J 0 bases, with 10 bases left between them. Germline V gene sequence: CDR1 SGHAT, CDR2 FQDESV (reference sequence). CDR3 DNA sequence: TGTGCCAGCAAAGGGCGATACTCTGGAAACACCATATATTTT. Translation gives CASKGRYSGNTIYF.